Listed here are 27 T cell receptor beta chains from one sample, sequenced in a study of cytomegalovirus exposure and HLA in healthy donors. TCRdb's table, derived via immunoSEQ multiplex PCR, lists solely in-frame clones and lacks some. The sample carries some 210,000 clones, more than 75% recorded once. Specimen: PBMCs. Receptors originate from a woman younger than 35 in good health and CMV-seropositive.

The CDR3 sequence: CSVDQGNEQYF. The DNA for the CDR3 is TGCAGCGTTGACCAGGGGAACGAGCAGTACTTC. The J gene is TRBJ2-7, the V gene TRBV29-1; TRBD1 is a possible D gene (6 bases). This CDR3 has 11 amino acids. CDR1 is SQVTM and CDR2 is ANQGSEA in the germline V gene. Trimming removed 3 bases from V and 5 bases from J, with 8 bases in between.

The chain couples TRBV27 to TRBJ1-5; 8 bases map to TRBD1. V was clipped by 4 bases and J by 6 bases; unmatched bases: 2. Germline loops: CDR1 MNHEY, CDR2 SMNVEV (reference sequence). The CDR3 has 13 residues. The CDR3 sequence is CASSWTGRQPQHF. The DNA of the CDR3 is TGTGCCAGCAGTTGGACAGGGCGTCAGCCCCAGCATTTT.

This sequence joins TRBV5-6 and TRBJ2-7; D call uncertain. Germline CDR1 reads SGHDT; CDR2 reads YYEEEE. V gave up 3 bases and J gave up 5 bases, with 6 bases separating them. The CDR3 loop spans 11 amino acids. The CDR3 sequence: CASSSSDEQYF. Here the CDR3 DNA reads TGTGCCAGCAGCTCGTCAGACGAGCAGTACTTC. Full variable domain (remainder filled in from reference TRBV5-6 and TRBJ2-7): DAGVTQSPTHLIKTRGQQVTLRCSPKSGHDTVSWYQQALGQGPQFIFQYYEEEERQRGNFPDRFSGHQFPNYSSELNVNALLLGDSALYLCASSSSDEQYFGPGTRLTVT.

Concerning this clone itself: The sample carries other DNA sequences with the same CDR3. This chain uses TRBV5-6 with TRBJ2-5; D might be TRBD1 (6 bases). The CDR3 extends over 13 amino acids. Trimming left V 1 base short and J 3 bases short, with 7 bases between. Germline CDR1 is SGHDT and CDR2 is YYEEEE. CDR3: CASSLTGKETQYF. Here the CDR3 DNA reads TGTGCCAGCAGCTTGACAGGGAAAGAGACCCAGTACTTC.

Of note for this clone: Germline is not matched at one junction end, which may reflect a read error. The J gene is TRBJ2-2, the V gene TRBV7-7; a possible D gene is TRBD1 (6 bases). This CDR3 is 15 amino acids long. CDR1 and CDR2 from the germline V gene are SSHAT and FNYEAQ (reference sequence). CDR3 residues: CASSSPGQNTGELFF. The CDR3 DNA follows: TGTGCTAGCAGTTCTCCGGGACAGAACACCGGGGAGCTGTTTTTT.

V gene TRBV7-6 combines with J gene TRBJ1-2; D is unresolved. The CDR3 length is 15 residues. The germline V gene has CDR1 SGHVS and CDR2 FNYEAQ. V was clipped by 3 bases and J by 0 bases, with 11 bases between them. The chain's CDR3 is CASSFRVPSNYGYTF. The CDR3 DNA reads TGTGCCAGCAGCTTTCGGGTCCCTTCTAACTATGGCTACACCTTC.

This chain links TRBV9 with TRBJ2-5; a weak D match, TRBD1 (5 bases). V was shortened by 0 bases and J by 1 base, with 7 bases between the two germline ends. The CDR3 is 14 amino acids. The germline V gene has CDR1 SGDLS and CDR2 YYNGEE. CDR3 amino acids: CASSVDDSQETQYF. The CDR3 bases are TGTGCCAGCAGCGTAGACGACAGCCAAGAGACCCAGTACTTC. Combining the CDR3 with reference TRBV9 and TRBJ2-5 gives the whole variable domain DSGVTQTPKHLITATGQRVTLRCSPRSGDLSVYWYQQSLDQGLQFLIQYYNGEERAKGNILERFSAQQFPDLHSELNLSSLELGDSALYFCASSVDDSQETQYFGPGTRLLVL.

The gene calls are TRBV29-1 and TRBJ2-1; 7 bases line up with TRBD1. The V gene end was trimmed by 2 bases and the J gene end by 8 bases; junction bases not matched to a gene: 9. Germline V CDR1 and CDR2: SQVTM, ANQGSEA. The CDR3 has 14 residues. The CDR3 protein is CSVEWDSTTYEQFF. DNA for the CDR3: TGCAGCGTTGAATGGGACAGCACCACGTATGAGCAGTTCTTC.

The chain has TRBV25-1 and TRBJ2-3; the match to TRBD2 covers 13 bases. Germline CDR1 MGHDK, CDR2 SYGVNS. The length of the CDR3 is 18 residues. The V and J ends lost 0 bases and 3 bases, in that order; junction bases with no gene match: 6. DNA of the CDR3: TGTGCCAGCAGTGAATACCCGACTAGCGGGAGGTCAACAGATACGCAGTATTTT. It codes for CASSEYPTSGRSTDTQYF.

The rearrangement joins TRBV10-1 to TRBJ2-7; TRBD2 is a possible D gene (6 bases). CDR1 is WNHNN and CDR2 is SYGVQD in the germline V gene (reference sequence). The CDR3 totals 16 residues. With 2 bases removed from V and 3 bases from J, the gap between germline ends came to 17 bases. The CDR3 DNA reads TGCGCCAGCAGTGAGACGGCCGCTAGCGCGATCTACGAGCAGTACTTC. This encodes CASSETAASAIYEQYF.

The chain recombines TRBV5-1 with TRBJ1-2; D gene unclear. The CDR3 length is 13 residues. CDR1 is SGHRS, CDR2 YFSETQ, per germline. V gave up 4 bases and J gave up 2 bases, with 9 bases separating them. The CDR3 region is CASSPTQNYGYTF. CDR3 nucleotide sequence: TGCGCCAGCAGCCCTACACAGAACTATGGCTACACCTTC.

The J gene is TRBJ2-7, the V gene TRBV6-1; 9 nucleotides line up with TRBD2. Germline V CDR1 and CDR2: MNHNS, SASEGT. Trimming took 4 bases from V and 4 from J; bases not matched to a gene: 2. This CDR3 has 13 residues. The CDR3 reads CASSGLAGYEQYF. The CDR3 region has the DNA TGTGCCAGCAGTGGGCTAGCGGGATACGAGCAGTACTTC.

V usage is TRBV4-1 and J usage is TRBJ2-1, with D tentatively TRBD2 (6 bases). This CDR3 comprises 13 residues. Trimming removed 4 bases from V and 9 bases from J, with 13 bases in between. CDR1 is MGHRA and CDR2 is YSYEKL in the germline V gene. CDR3 in DNA: TGCGCCAGCAGCCTCCTGGGACTCCCTGAGCAGTTCTTC. Amino acid sequence: CASSLLGLPEQFF.

CDR3 region: CASSLIAGLSTDTQYF. The CDR3 DNA sequence: TGTGCCAGCAGCTTAATAGCGGGCCTTAGCACAGATACGCAGTATTTT. J is TRBJ2-3 and V is TRBV27, with 7 bases aligning to TRBD2. CDR3 size: 16 residues. V dropped 6 bases and J dropped 0; count of bases not matched to a gene: 9. Germline V gene data show CDR1 as MNHEY and CDR2 as SMNVEV (reference sequence).

The gene calls are TRBV29-1 and TRBJ2-5, with D perhaps TRBD2 (5 bases). Between the trimmed V and J ends, which lost 4 bases and 1 base, there was a span of 10 bases. The CDR3 spans 13 residues. Per the germline V gene, CDR1 is SQVTM and CDR2 is ANQGSEA. The CDR3 reads CSVVEGVQETQYF. The CDR3 coding sequence is TGCAGCGTTGTAGAGGGCGTCCAAGAGACCCAGTACTTC.

The gene calls are TRBV25-1 and TRBJ2-7; D gene ambiguous. Per germline, CDR1 MGHDK and CDR2 SYGVNS. The ends were cut back, 7 bases at V and 3 bases at J, with 13 bases in the middle. The CDR3 is 13 residues long. CDR3 sequence: CASIGAGVYEQYF. CDR3 coding DNA: TGTGCCAGCATCGGAGCTGGTGTCTACGAGCAGTACTTC.

The rearrangement joins TRBV30 to TRBJ1-1, with a possible D match to TRBD1 (5 bases). The length of the CDR3 is 14 residues. Trimming left V 3 bases short and J 6 bases short, with 17 bases between. CDR1 is GTSNPN and CDR2 is SVGIG in the germline V gene (reference sequence). CDR3 loop: CAWSTTRAWAEAFF. The CDR3 nucleotides read TGTGCCTGGAGCACAACCAGGGCATGGGCTGAAGCTTTCTTT.

The chain has TRBV7-2 and TRBJ2-7, with 9 nucleotides matching TRBD2. The trim removed 6 bases at V and 1 base at J, leaving 7 bases unmatched. The CDR3 is made up of 15 amino acids. Germline V gives CDR1 SGHTA, CDR2 FQGNSA. The CDR3 nucleotides read TGTGCCAGCAGTTCAGCGGGAGGAGGGTCCTACGAGCAGTACTTC. It encodes CASSSAGGGSYEQYF.

V and J are TRBV11-2 and TRBJ2-1; D possibly corresponds to TRBD2 (6 bases). This CDR3 has 15 residues. V was cut by 5 bases and J by 8 bases, with 19 bases left in between. Germline CDR1 reads SGHAT; CDR2 reads FQNNGV. Written as DNA, the CDR3 is TGTGCCAGCAGCCCCCGGACTAACCTGGGCGATGAGCAGTTCTTC. It is translated as CASSPRTNLGDEQFF.

Concerning this clone: Being one base from a much bigger clone, this may be a read error. This chain joins TRBV7-3 and TRBJ1-2; 7 nucleotides agree with TRBD1. Germline V gene data show CDR1 as SGHTA and CDR2 as FQGTGA. The CDR3 extends over 13 amino acids. The V and J ends lost 5 bases and 2 bases, in that order; junction bases with no gene match: 2. The CDR3: CASSPTGNYGYTF. Written as DNA, the CDR3 is TGTGCCAGCAGCCCGACAGGGAACTATGGCTACACCTTC.

The chain is built from TRBV7-9 and TRBJ2-7; TRBD1 matches at 8 bases. Per the germline V gene, CDR1 is SEHNR and CDR2 is FQNEAQ (reference sequence). The V gene end was trimmed by 5 bases and the J gene end by 7 bases; junction bases not matched to a gene: 13. The CDR3 is 15 residues long. The DNA of the CDR3 is TGTGCCAGCAGCCAGACAGGGGCCCTTTTTTCGGAGCAGTACTTC. Protein: CASSQTGALFSEQYF. Variable domain in full (rest from reference TRBV7-9 and TRBJ2-7): DTGVSQNPRHKITKRGQNVTFRCDPISEHNRLYWYRQTLGQGPEFLTYFQNEAQLEKSRLLSDRFSAERPKGSFSTLEIQRTEQGDSAMYLCASSQTGALFSEQYFGPGTRLTVT.

The V call is TRBV6-5, the J call TRBJ2-3; 7 nucleotides match TRBD1. V lost 4 bases and J lost 1; bases outside the gene matches: 5. CDR3 size: 15 residues. The V gene's germline CDR1 is MNHEY and CDR2 SVGAGI. CDR3 in amino acids: CASSSTQGRTDTQYF. In DNA form, the CDR3 reads TGTGCCAGCAGTTCCACACAGGGGCGCACAGATACGCAGTATTTT.

This chain uses TRBV29-1 with TRBJ1-2; TRBD1 matches 7 bases. The germline V gene has CDR1 SQVTM and CDR2 ANQGSEA. V lost 4 bases and J lost 6; bases outside the gene matches: 2. The CDR3 is made up of 11 amino acids. The CDR3 coding sequence is TGCAGCGTTGTAGGGGGCCATGGCTACACCTTC. Its protein product is CSVVGGHGYTF.

This chain's CDR3 is CAYSGTSGVNEQFF. The CDR3 bases are TGTGCCTACTCCGGGACTAGCGGGGTCAATGAGCAGTTCTTC. This chain joins TRBV6-1 and TRBJ2-1; 13 bases are a match to TRBD2. From germline, CDR1 is MNHNS and CDR2 SASEGT. This CDR3 contains 14 residues. After removal of 11 bases from V and 6 bases from J, the junction contained 7 bases not matched to a gene.

The J gene is TRBJ2-7, the V gene TRBV27; 11 nucleotides agree with TRBD2. The V and J ends lost 6 bases and 2 bases, in that order; junction bases with no gene match: 6. The CDR3 extends over 15 amino acids. CDR1 is MNHEY and CDR2 is SMNVEV in the germline V gene (reference sequence). The DNA of the CDR3 is TGTGCCAGCAGCCCGGGACTAGCGGATCCCTACGAGCAGTACTTC. Its protein product is CASSPGLADPYEQYF.

This chain uses TRBV6-1 with TRBJ1-1; D ambiguous. This CDR3 has 14 residues. Deletions cut 1 base from V and 0 bases from J, with 6 bases between. Germline CDR1 reads MNHNS; CDR2 reads SASEGT. CDR3 nucleotide sequence: TGTGCCAGCAGTGAAGGCAGTATGAACACTGAAGCTTTCTTT. Protein product: CASSEGSMNTEAFF.

This sequence joins TRBV5-6 and TRBJ1-5, with no clear D. The CDR3 runs to 12 residues. Trimming removed 2 bases at V and 7 bases at J, with 7 bases between. Germline V lookup: CDR1 SGHDT, CDR2 YYEEEE. CDR3 sequence reads: CASSFSGQPQHF. The DNA of the CDR3 is TGTGCCAGCAGCTTCAGCGGGCAGCCCCAGCATTTT.